This entry features one TCR beta chain sequence. The entry originates in a study of OX40 agonist ivuxolimab in advanced cancers. V lost 3 bases to trimming and J lost 1 base; unmatched junction nucleotides: 1. Germline CDR1 reads SGHRS; CDR2 reads YFSETQ. The CDR3 runs to 14 residues. Clones were read by immunoSEQ multiplex PCR, and TCRdb kept only the in-frame ones, dropping some. The sample has roughly 86,000 clones, about 93% seen once; the top ten hold more than 0.35%. The chain recombines TRBV5-1 with TRBJ1-1; the match to TRBD1 covers 9 bases. The source is an adult with an advanced solid tumor such as melanoma, head and neck, liver or kidney cancer. The sample was CD4+ or CD8+ T cells sorted from blood, taken in a trial of the OX40 agonist ivuxolimab. The CDR3 loop is CASSSGQGNTEAFF. The CDR3 DNA reads as TGCGCCAGCAGCTCGGGACAGGGGAACACTGAAGCTTTCTTT.